This is a list of T cell receptor beta chains from one sample in a study of cytomegalovirus exposure and HLA in healthy donors. The protocol was immunoSEQ multiplex PCR, while the TCRdb copy is restricted to in-frame clones and leaves out a portion. The table includes approximately 220,000 clones, around 83% detected once. The sample consisted of PBMCs. Receptors originate from a girl aged 5-17 years in good health and CMV-seronegative. The CDR3 runs from the conserved cysteine through the conserved F or W. D genes are given only for firm matches. Clone sizes are given selectively: once, few, many, or a class where the clone is expanded.

j_gene | v_gene | d_gene | abundance | CDR3nt | CDR3aa
TRBJ2-1 | TRBV5-8 | . | . | TGTGCCAGCAGCTCTCGGTTAAATGAGCAGTTCTTC | CASSSRLNEQFF
TRBJ1-1 | TRBV15 | . | . | TGTGCCACCAGGAGAGTCGCGTCCCGAGATCTAAACACTGAAGCTTTCTTT | CATRRVASRDLNTEAFF
TRBJ1-1 | TRBV6-5 | . | . | TGTGCCAGCAGTTCCGTCGGACAGGAAGCTTTCTTT | CASSSVGQEAFF
TRBJ1-1 | TRBV29-1 | . | once | TGCAGCACCCTCCGAGGGCCCACTGAACCTTTCTTT | CSTLRGPTEPFF
TRBJ1-2 | TRBV4-1 | . | . | TGCGCCAGCAGCCAAGATGGCGGGAGAGCTAACTATGGCTACACCTTC | CASSQDGGRANYGYTF
TRBJ2-1 | TRBV7-9 | TRBD2 | . | TGTGCCAGCAGTTTCCAGCGGGGGGGCTCCTACAATGAGCAGTTCTTC | CASSFQRGGSYNEQFF
TRBJ2-5 | TRBV5-1 | TRBD2 | . | TGCGCCAGCAGCCCGCCGACGGGAGGGATGGACCAAGAGACCCAGTACTTC | CASSPPTGGMDQETQYF
TRBJ1-4 | TRBV7-2 | TRBD1 | . | TGTGCCAGCAGCGCGACAGGGGGGAATGAAAAACTGTTTTTT | CASSATGGNEKLFF
TRBJ2-5 | TRBV5-6 | . | . | TGTGCCAGCAGCCGCCCCGGGGGTTGGGAGACCCAGTACTTC | CASSRPGGWETQYF
TRBJ2-7 | TRBV5-1 | . | . | TGCGCCAGCAGCATCGAAAGGGGAAGAATCGACGAGCAGTACTTC | CASSIERGRIDEQYF
TRBJ2-7 | TRBV7-3 | TRBD2 | few | TGTGCCAGCAGCCCCTACGGACTAGCGGGAGTGGGTGAGCAGTACTTC | CASSPYGLAGVGEQYF
TRBJ1-1 | TRBV7-9 | TRBD1 | . | TGTGCCAGCAGCTCGCCCCACGGAAAGGGACAGAGAAACACTGAAGCTTTCTTT | CASSSPHGKGQRNTEAFF
TRBJ1-2 | TRBV4-3 | . | few | TGCGCCAGCAGCCAAGGGGTTTCGGGCTATGGCTACACCTTC | CASSQGVSGYGYTF
TRBJ2-5 | TRBV7-2 | TRBD2 | . | TGTGCCAGCAGCCGAACTAGCGGGGGGGCGTTTGAGACCCAGTACTTC | CASSRTSGGAFETQYF
TRBJ2-5 | TRBV13 | TRBD1 | . | TGTGCCAGCAGCTTAAGCCTAACAGGGGGCGGCGAGACCCAGTACTTC | CASSLSLTGGGETQYF
TRBJ2-7 | TRBV6-5 | . | . | TGTGCCAGCAGGACAGGGACTCGGACGGAGCAGTACTTC | CASRTGTRTEQYF
TRBJ2-5 | TRBV20-1 | . | . | TGCAGCTCACAGCAAGAGACCCAGTACTTC | CSSQQETQYF
TRBJ2-1 | TRBV6-5 | . | . | TGTGCCAGCAGTTACTTATCGGGCTCCTACAATGAGCAGTTCTTC | CASSYLSGSYNEQFF
TRBJ1-3 | TRBV9 | . | . | TGTGCCAGCAGCGTAGAGGGGCAGGGGCCCGGAAACACCATATATTTT | CASSVEGQGPGNTIYF
TRBJ2-7 | TRBV6-1 | . | . | TGTGCCAGCAGTGCCGGTTCGGGGAACCCCTACGAGCAGTACTTC | CASSAGSGNPYEQYF
TRBJ1-2 | TRBV23-1 | . | few | TGCGCCAGCAGTCCGGGACACCACTATGGCTACACCTTC | CASSPGHHYGYTF
TRBJ1-2 | TRBV2 | TRBD1 | . | TGTGCCAGCAGTGAAGAAAGGACAGGGGGCTTTGGCTACACCTTC | CASSEERTGGFGYTF
TRBJ2-5 | TRBV6-5 | TRBD2 | once | TGTGCCAGCAGTTATAGCGGGGGGGGAGAGACCCAGTACTTC | CASSYSGGGETQYF
TRBJ2-1 | TRBV18 | TRBD1 | . | TGTGCCAGCTCAGGGGCCGGGACAGGATTCGATGAGCAGTTCTTC | CASSGAGTGFDEQFF